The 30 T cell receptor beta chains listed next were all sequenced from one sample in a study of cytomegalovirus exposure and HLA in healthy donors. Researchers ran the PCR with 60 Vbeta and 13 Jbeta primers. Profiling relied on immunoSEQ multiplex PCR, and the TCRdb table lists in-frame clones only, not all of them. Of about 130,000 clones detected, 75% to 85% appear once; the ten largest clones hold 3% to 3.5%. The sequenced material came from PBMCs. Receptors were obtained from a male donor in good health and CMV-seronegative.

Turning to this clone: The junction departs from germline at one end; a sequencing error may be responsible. The CDR3 spells CASSYLHGGARDF. CDR3 nucleotide sequence: TGTGCCAGCAGTTACCTTCACGGGGGGGCCCGGGATTTT. The chain recombines TRBV6-5 with TRBJ2-3; 8 nucleotides agree with TRBD2. This CDR3 has 13 residues. Germline values: CDR1 MNHEY, CDR2 SVGAGI.

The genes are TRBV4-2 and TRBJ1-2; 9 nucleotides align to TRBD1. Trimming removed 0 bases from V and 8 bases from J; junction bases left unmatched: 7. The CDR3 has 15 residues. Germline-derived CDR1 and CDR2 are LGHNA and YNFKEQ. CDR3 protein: CASSQDQQGAIGYTF. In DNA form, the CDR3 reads TGTGCCAGCAGCCAAGATCAACAGGGGGCGATAGGCTACACCTTC.

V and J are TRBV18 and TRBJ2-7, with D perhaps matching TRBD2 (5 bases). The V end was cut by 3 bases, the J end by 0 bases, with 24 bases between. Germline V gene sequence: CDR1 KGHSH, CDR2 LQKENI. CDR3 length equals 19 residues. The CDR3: CASSPIGLSLTLSSYEQYF. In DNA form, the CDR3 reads TGTGCCAGCTCACCCATAGGACTTTCTTTAACCTTAAGCTCCTACGAGCAGTACTTC.

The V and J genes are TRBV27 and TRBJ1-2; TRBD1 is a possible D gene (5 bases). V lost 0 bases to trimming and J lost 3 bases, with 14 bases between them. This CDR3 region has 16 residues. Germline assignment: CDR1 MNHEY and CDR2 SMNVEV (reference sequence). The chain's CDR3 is CASSLSRQLIDYGYTF. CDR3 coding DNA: TGTGCCAGCAGTTTATCCAGACAGCTTATTGACTATGGCTACACCTTC.

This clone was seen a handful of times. The CDR3 sequence: CASQPRGGPQPQHF. CDR3 coding DNA: TGTGCCAGCCAGCCCCGAGGGGGTCCCCAGCCCCAGCATTTT. The rearrangement joins TRBV2 to TRBJ1-5; a weak D match, TRBD1 (6 bases). Germline values: CDR1 SNHLY, CDR2 FYNNEI. The CDR3 is 14 residues long. Between the trimmed V and J ends, which lost 8 bases and 7 bases, there was a span of 18 bases.

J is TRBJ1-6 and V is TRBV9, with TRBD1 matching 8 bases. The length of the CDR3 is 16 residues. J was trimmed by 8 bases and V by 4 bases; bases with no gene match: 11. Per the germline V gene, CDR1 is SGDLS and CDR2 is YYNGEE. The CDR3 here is CASSFEGQGNDSPLHF. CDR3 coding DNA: TGTGCCAGCAGCTTCGAAGGACAGGGAAATGATTCACCCCTCCACTTT.

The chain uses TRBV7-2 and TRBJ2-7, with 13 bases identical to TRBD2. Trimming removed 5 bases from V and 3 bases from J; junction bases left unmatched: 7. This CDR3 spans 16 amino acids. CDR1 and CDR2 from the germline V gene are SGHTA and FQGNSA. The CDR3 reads CASSKGTSGTFYEQYF. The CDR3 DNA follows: TGTGCCAGCAGCAAAGGGACTAGCGGGACCTTCTACGAGCAGTACTTC.

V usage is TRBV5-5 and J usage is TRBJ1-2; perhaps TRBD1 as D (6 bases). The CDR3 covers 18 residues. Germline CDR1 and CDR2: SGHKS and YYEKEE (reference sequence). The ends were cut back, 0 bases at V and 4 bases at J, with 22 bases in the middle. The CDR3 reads CASSLASLSGDGGYGYTF. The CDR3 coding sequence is TGTGCCAGCAGCTTGGCCAGTCTCTCAGGGGATGGTGGCTATGGCTACACCTTC. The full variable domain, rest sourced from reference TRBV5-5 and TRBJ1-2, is DAGVTQSPTHLIKTRGQQVTLRCSPISGHKSVSWYQQVLGQGPQFIFQYYEKEERGRGNFPDRFSARQFPNYSSELNVNALLLGDSALYLCASSLASLSGDGGYGYTFGSGTRLTVV.

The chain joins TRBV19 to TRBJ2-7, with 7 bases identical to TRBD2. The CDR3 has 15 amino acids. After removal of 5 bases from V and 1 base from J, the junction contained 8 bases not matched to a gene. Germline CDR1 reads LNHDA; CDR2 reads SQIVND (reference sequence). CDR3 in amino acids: CASSGLAVKSYEQYF. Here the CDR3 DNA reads TGTGCCAGTAGTGGTCTAGCGGTTAAATCCTACGAGCAGTACTTC.

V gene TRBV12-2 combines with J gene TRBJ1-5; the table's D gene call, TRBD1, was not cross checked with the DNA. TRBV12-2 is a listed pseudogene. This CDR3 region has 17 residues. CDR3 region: CASRLDRGHRGNQPQHF. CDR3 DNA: TGTGCAAGTCGCCTGGACAGGGGGCACCGTGGCAATCAGCCCCAGCATTTT.

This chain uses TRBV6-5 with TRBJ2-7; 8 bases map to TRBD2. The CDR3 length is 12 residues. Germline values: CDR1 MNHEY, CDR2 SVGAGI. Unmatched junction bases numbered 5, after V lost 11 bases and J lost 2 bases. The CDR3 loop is CAAGGTTYEQYF. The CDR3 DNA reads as TGTGCCGCGGGGGGCACAACCTACGAGCAGTACTTC.

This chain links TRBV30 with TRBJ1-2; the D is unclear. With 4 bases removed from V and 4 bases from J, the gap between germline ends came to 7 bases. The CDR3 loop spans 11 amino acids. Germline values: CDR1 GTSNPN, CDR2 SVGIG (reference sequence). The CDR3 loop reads CAWMEVYGYTF. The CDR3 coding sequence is TGTGCCTGGATGGAGGTCTATGGCTACACCTTC.

The CDR3 region has the DNA TGTGCCAGCAGCATAGACAGGGGCTATGGCTACACCTTC. It codes for CASSIDRGYGYTF. V usage is TRBV5-4 and J usage is TRBJ1-2; TRBD1 aligns across 8 bases. The trim removed 4 bases at V and 4 bases at J, leaving 3 bases unmatched. The CDR3 totals 13 residues. From germline, CDR1 is SGHNT and CDR2 YYREEE (reference sequence).

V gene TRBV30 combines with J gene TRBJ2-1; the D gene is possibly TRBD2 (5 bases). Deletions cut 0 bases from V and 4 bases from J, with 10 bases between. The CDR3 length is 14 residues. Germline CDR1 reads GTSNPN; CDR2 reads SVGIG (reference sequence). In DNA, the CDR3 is TGTGCCTGGAGTGTAAGCGGCCTTTACAATGAGCAGTTCTTC. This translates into CAWSVSGLYNEQFF.

CDR3 sequence reads: CAWSPKGGGATYEQYF. The DNA of the CDR3 is TGTGCCTGGAGTCCAAAAGGGGGTGGGGCGACCTACGAGCAGTACTTC. The gene calls are TRBV30 and TRBJ2-7; weak D call: TRBD1 (6 bases). CDR3 length: 16 amino acids. Trimming cost V 2 bases and J 2 bases, with 19 bases left between them. CDR1 and CDR2 (germline): GTSNPN, SVGIG (reference sequence).

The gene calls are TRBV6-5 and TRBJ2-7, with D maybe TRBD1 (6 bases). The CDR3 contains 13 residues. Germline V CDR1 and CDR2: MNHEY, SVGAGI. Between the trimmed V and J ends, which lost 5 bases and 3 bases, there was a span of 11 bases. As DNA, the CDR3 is TGTGCCAGCAGTCCACCGACAGGCTACGAGCAGTACTTC. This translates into CASSPPTGYEQYF.

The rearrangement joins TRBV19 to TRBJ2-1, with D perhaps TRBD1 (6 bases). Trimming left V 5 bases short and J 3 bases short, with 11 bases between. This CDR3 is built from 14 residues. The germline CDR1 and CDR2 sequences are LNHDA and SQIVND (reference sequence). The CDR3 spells CASSLRTVYNEQFF. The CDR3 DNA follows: TGTGCCAGTAGTCTACGGACAGTCTACAATGAGCAGTTCTTC.

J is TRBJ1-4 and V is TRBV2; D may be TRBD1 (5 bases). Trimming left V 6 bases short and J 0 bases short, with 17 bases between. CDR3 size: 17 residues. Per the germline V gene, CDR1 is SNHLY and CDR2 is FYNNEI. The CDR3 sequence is CASREGLKGATNEKLFF. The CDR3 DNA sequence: TGTGCCAGCAGGGAGGGACTTAAAGGGGCAACTAATGAAAAACTGTTTTTT.

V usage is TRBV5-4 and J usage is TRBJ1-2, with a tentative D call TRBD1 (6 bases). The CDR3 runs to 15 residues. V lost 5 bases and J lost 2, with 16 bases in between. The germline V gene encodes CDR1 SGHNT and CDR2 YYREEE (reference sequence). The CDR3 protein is CASSMNGRGNYGYTF. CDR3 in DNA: TGTGCCAGCAGTATGAATGGGAGGGGGAACTATGGCTACACCTTC.

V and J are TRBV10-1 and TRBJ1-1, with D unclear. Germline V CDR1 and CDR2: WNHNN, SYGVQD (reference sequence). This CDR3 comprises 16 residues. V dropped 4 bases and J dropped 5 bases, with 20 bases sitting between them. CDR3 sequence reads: CASSGSGSRWRTEAFF. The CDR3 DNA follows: TGCGCCAGCAGTGGATCCGGGAGTCGCTGGAGAACTGAAGCTTTCTTT.

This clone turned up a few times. This chain's CDR3 is CASSATGTGANVLTF. The CDR3 nucleotides read TGTGCCAGTAGTGCAACAGGGACTGGGGCCAACGTCCTGACTTTC. V gene TRBV19 combines with J gene TRBJ2-6, with D perhaps TRBD1 (6 bases). The V end lost 5 bases, the J end lost 2 bases, and 10 bases lay between the germline ends. This CDR3 has 15 amino acids. Germline CDR1 is LNHDA and CDR2 is SQIVND (reference sequence).

CDR3 protein: CASSLSPNEQFF. Here the CDR3 DNA reads TGTGCCAGCAGCCTAAGTCCTAATGAGCAGTTCTTC. This chain joins TRBV6-5 and TRBJ2-1; D call uncertain. The CDR3 is made up of 12 amino acids. V was cut by 6 bases and J by 7 bases, with 10 bases left in between. Germline V CDR1 and CDR2: MNHEY, SVGAGI.

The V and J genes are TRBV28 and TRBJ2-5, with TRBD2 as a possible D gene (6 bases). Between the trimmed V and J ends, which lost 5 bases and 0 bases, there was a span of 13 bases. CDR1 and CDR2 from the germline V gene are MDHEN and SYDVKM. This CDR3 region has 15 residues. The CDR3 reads CASSPGESHQETQYF. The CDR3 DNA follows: TGTGCCAGCAGTCCGGGGGAGAGCCACCAAGAGACCCAGTACTTC.

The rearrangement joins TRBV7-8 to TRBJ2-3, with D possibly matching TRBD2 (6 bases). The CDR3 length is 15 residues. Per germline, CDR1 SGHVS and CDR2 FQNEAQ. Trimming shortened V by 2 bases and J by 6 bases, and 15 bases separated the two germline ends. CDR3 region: CASSLRRKLADTQYF. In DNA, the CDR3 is TGTGCCAGCAGCTTAAGAAGGAAACTAGCCGATACGCAGTATTTT.

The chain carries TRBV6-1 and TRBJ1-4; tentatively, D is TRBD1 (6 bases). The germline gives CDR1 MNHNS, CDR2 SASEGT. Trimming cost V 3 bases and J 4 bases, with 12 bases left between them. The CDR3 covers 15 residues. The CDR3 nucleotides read TGTGCCAGCAGTGAGCAGGGGCTCAATAATGAAAAACTGTTTTTT. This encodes CASSEQGLNNEKLFF.

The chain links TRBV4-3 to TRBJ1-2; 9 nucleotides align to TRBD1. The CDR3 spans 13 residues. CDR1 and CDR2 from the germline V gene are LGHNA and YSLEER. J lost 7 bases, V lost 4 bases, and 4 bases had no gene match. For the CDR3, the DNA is TGCGCCAGCAGCCGGACAGGGGAAGCTGGCTACACCTTC. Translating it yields CASSRTGEAGYTF.

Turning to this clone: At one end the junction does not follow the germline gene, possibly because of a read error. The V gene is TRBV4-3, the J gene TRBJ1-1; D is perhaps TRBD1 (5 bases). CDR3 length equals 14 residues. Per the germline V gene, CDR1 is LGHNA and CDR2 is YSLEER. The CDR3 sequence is CAGSQRQMNTEAFF. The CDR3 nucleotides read TGCGCCGGCAGCCAACGACAGATGAACACTGAAGCTTTCTTT.

DNA for the CDR3: TGTGCCAGCAGCACCAACGTGGGACTAGCGGCAGCCGAGCAGTACTTC. It encodes CASSTNVGLAAAEQYF. The gene calls are TRBV9 and TRBJ2-7; TRBD2 matches at 11 bases. Looked up from germline, CDR1 is SGDLS and CDR2 is YYNGEE. This CDR3 spans 16 amino acids. Germline trimming cut 4 bases from V and 6 bases from J; bases unmatched to any gene: 12.

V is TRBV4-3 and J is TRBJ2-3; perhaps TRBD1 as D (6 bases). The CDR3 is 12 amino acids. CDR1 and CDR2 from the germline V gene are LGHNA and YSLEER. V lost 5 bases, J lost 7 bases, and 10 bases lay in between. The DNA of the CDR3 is TGCGCCAGCAGCTTTACAGGGAATACGCAGTATTTT. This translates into CASSFTGNTQYF.

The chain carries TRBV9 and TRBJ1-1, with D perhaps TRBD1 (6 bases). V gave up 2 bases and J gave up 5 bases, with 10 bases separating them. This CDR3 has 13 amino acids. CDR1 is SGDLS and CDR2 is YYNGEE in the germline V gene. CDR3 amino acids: CASSVDRPTEAFF. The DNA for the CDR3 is TGTGCCAGCAGCGTGGACAGACCGACTGAAGCTTTCTTT.